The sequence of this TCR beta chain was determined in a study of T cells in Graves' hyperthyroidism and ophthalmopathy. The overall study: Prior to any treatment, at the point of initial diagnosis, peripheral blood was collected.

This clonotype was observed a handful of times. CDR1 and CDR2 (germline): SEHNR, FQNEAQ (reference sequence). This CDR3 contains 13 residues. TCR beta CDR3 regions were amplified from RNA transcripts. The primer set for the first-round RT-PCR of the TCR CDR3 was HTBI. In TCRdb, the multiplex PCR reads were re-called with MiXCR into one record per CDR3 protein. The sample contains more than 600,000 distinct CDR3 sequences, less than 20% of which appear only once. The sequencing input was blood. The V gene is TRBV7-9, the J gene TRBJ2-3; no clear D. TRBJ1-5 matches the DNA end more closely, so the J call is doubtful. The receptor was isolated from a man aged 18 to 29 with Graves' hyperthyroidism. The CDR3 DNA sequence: TGTGCCAGCAAGGTGACCCACACAGATACGCAGCATTTT. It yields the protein CASKVTHTDTQHF.